The 7 T cell receptor beta chains reported below all come from one sample, sequenced in a study of control samples from healthy donors and cancer patients. TCRdb's copy holds only in-frame clones and misses some; the assay was immunoSEQ multiplex PCR. The data show about 79,000 clones, over 85% seen once. Sample: PBMCs. The receptors come from a woman between 35 and 50 years old with lung cancer.

The rearrangement links TRBV2 to TRBJ2-2; tentatively, D is TRBD1 (5 bases). Germline V CDR1 and CDR2: SNHLY, FYNNEI. V gave up 11 bases and J gave up 7 bases, with 11 bases separating them. The CDR3 has 11 amino acids. The CDR3 DNA sequence: TGTGCCCCCCTTCAGGGCGGGGAGCTGTTTTTT. Translating it yields CAPLQGGELFF.

CDR3 region: CASSVDGLYGYTF. In DNA form, the CDR3 reads TGTGCCAGCAGTGTGGACGGACTCTATGGCTACACCTTC. The gene calls are TRBV2 and TRBJ1-2; D gene ambiguous. Germline assignment: CDR1 SNHLY and CDR2 FYNNEI. This CDR3 spans 13 amino acids. V was shortened by 4 bases and J by 4 bases, with 10 bases between the two germline ends.

The chain recombines TRBV5-1 with TRBJ2-3, with 7 bases fitting TRBD1. J gave up 2 bases and V 3 bases, and 6 bases lay outside the gene matches. The CDR3 length is 15 residues. Germline V gene data show CDR1 as SGHRS and CDR2 as YFSETQ. In DNA, the CDR3 is TGCGCCAGCAGCTCGCCGGGACAGTCCACAGATACGCAGTATTTT. This encodes CASSSPGQSTDTQYF. The full variable domain, in which reference TRBV5-1 and TRBJ2-3 provide the parts outside the CDR3, is KAGVTQTPRYLIKTRGQQVTLSCSPISGHRSVSWYQQTPGQGLQFLFEYFSETQRNKGNFPGRFSGRQFSNSRSEMNVSTLELGDSALYLCASSSPGQSTDTQYFGPGTRLTVL.

In its sample, this clone was seen once. The V call is TRBV28, the J call TRBJ1-1, with D maybe TRBD1 (5 bases). CDR3 length equals 14 residues. Trimming took 2 bases from V and 5 from J, leaving 12 bases between them. The germline CDR1 and CDR2 sequences are MDHEN and SYDVKM. The CDR3 protein is CASSLIRGGTEAFF. DNA for the CDR3: TGTGCCAGCAGTTTAATCCGGGGGGGAACTGAAGCTTTCTTT.

This chain connects TRBV6-6 to TRBJ1-1; D might be TRBD1 (6 bases). Germline V gives CDR1 MNHNY, CDR2 SVGAGI (reference sequence). The ends were cut back, 2 bases at V and 10 bases at J, with 14 bases in the middle. CDR3 length: 13 amino acids. The CDR3 DNA is TGTGCCAGCAGTTACGCAGGGGTGGAGGGAGCTTTCTTT. Translated: CASSYAGVEGAFF.

The chain employs TRBV15 and TRBJ1-5; the D is unclear. The CDR3 runs to 15 residues. Trimming took 0 bases from V and 6 from J, leaving 12 bases between them. Per the germline V gene, CDR1 is LNHNV and CDR2 is YYDKDF (reference sequence). Here the CDR3 reads CATSRDTQLTQPQHF. CDR3 DNA sequence: TGTGCCACCAGCAGAGATACCCAACTTACTCAGCCCCAGCATTTT. Full variable domain (rest looked up from reference TRBV15 and TRBJ1-5): DAMVIQNPRYQVTQFGKPVTLSCSQTLNHNVMYWYQQKSSQAPKLLFHYYDKDFNNEADTPDNFQSRRPNTSFCFLDIRSPGLGDTAMYLCATSRDTQLTQPQHFGDGTRLSIL.

The chain employs TRBV27 and TRBJ2-1, with TRBD1 matching 12 bases. In germline, CDR1 is MNHEY, CDR2 SMNVEV (reference sequence). The CDR3 is made up of 16 amino acids. V gave up 0 bases and J gave up 7 bases; unmatched junction bases: 4. The CDR3: CASSLSGQGAKNEQFF. The CDR3 DNA follows: TGTGCCAGCAGTTTATCGGGACAGGGGGCGAAAAATGAGCAGTTCTTC.